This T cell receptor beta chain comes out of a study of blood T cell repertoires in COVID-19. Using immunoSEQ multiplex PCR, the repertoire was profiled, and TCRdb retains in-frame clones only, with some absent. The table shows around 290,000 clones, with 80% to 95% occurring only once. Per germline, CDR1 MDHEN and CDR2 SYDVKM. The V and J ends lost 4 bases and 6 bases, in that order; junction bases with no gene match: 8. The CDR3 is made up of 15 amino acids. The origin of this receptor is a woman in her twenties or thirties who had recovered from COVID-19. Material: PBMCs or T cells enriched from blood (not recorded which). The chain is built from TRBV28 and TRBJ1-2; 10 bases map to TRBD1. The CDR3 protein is CASSSPLGQGDGYTF. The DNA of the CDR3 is TGTGCCAGCAGTTCCCCTTTAGGACAGGGGGATGGCTACACCTTC.